Listed below are T cell receptor beta chains from one sample, sequenced in a study of vaccination effects on CD4 cells after COVID-19. Sequencing was performed with immunoSEQ multiplex PCR; in TCRdb, only in-frame clones are kept and a portion is missing. The sample includes about 33,000 clones, 72% of them seen just once. No antigen has been assigned to these receptors. The sample in question was CD4+ T cells from PBMCs cultured with HCoV-229E spike peptides, obtained after COVID-19 vaccination. The receptors were sampled from a human donor who received a COVID-19 vaccine. Each CDR3 is given with its conserved first and last residue. A D gene is named only where the DNA matches it firmly. Clone size is not always given. Where it is, it says once, few, many or a class for expanded clones.

J	size	D	length	V	CDR3	DNA
TRBJ2-5	-	TRBD2	16	TRBV5-1	CASSRETSGVGETQYF	TGCGCCAGCAGCCGGGAAACTAGCGGGGTAGGGGAGACCCAGTACTTC
TRBJ1-1	few	-	15	TRBV28	CASSSLTGSSSKAFF	TGTGCCAGCAGTTCGCTAACAGGGTCCTCCTCGAAAGCTTTCTTT
TRBJ1-2	-	-	14	TRBV5-8	CASSLAGGPYGYTF	TGTGCCAGCAGCCTGGCTGGGGGCCCCTATGGCTACACCTTC
TRBJ1-1	-	-	14	TRBV19	CASSINSGNTEAFF	TGTGCCAGTAGTATAAACTCTGGGAACACTGAAGCTTTCTTT
TRBJ1-2	-	TRBD1	13	TRBV5-1	CASSLGQGSSYTF	TGCGCCAGCAGCTTGGGACAGGGATCGTCGTACACCTTC
TRBJ2-5	-	TRBD2	14	TRBV7-9	CASNPSGGQETQYF	TGTGCCAGCAACCCTAGCGGGGGGCAAGAGACCCAGTACTTC
TRBJ2-7	once	-	12	TRBV29-1	CSVESPAYEQYF	TGCAGCGTTGAATCCCCAGCCTACGAGCAGTACTTC
TRBJ1-1	-	-	15	TRBV21-1	CASSKVAPLETEAFF	TGTGCCAGCAGCAAAGTTGCCCCTTTGGAGACTGAAGCTTTCTTT
TRBJ1-3	-	-	14	TRBV29-1	CSVAPQGRGNTIYF	TGCAGCGTTGCCCCTCAAGGGAGAGGAAACACCATATATTTT
TRBJ2-5	-	-	13	TRBV6-5	CASRRSSQETQYF	TGTGCCAGCAGAAGAAGCAGTCAAGAGACCCAGTACTTC
TRBJ2-1	once	TRBD1	16	TRBV5-1	CASSQSGTGAWNEQFF	TGCGCCAGCAGCCAAAGCGGGACAGGGGCATGGAATGAGCAGTTCTTC
TRBJ1-4	few	TRBD1	16	TRBV18	CASSPTDRVGNEKLFF	TGTGCCAGCTCACCAACAGACAGGGTTGGTAATGAAAAACTGTTTTTT
TRBJ2-7	-	TRBD2	14	TRBV12-5	CASGPSGRALEQYF	TGTGCTAGTGGCCCTAGCGGGAGGGCCCTCGAGCAGTACTTC
TRBJ2-1	-	-	11	TRBV7-8	CASSFTTEQFF	TGTGCCAGCAGCTTTACTACTGAGCAGTTCTTC
TRBJ1-1	-	-	13	TRBV6-5	CASRLNRNTEAFF	TGTGCCAGCAGACTGAACAGGAACACTGAAGCTTTCTTT
TRBJ2-3	-	-	16	TRBV7-9	CASSLARYASTDTQYF	TGTGCCAGCAGCTTAGCCCGTTATGCTAGCACAGATACGCAGTATTTT
TRBJ1-1	-	-	13	TRBV11-2	CASSSHTNTEAFF	TGTGCCAGCAGTTCCCATACGAACACTGAAGCTTTCTTT
TRBJ2-5	once	-	11	TRBV6-5	CATRFVVTQYF	TGTGCCACCCGGTTTGTTGTGACCCAGTACTTC
TRBJ1-3	-	-	15	TRBV3-1/TRBV3-2	CASSQDSLSGNTIYF	TGTGCCAGCAGCCAAGATTCACTCTCCGGAAACACCATATATTTT
TRBJ1-5	-	TRBD1	16	TRBV7-9	CASSLSVWGDRGPQHF	TGTGCCAGCAGCCTCTCGGTGTGGGGGGACAGGGGGCCCCAGCATTTT
TRBJ1-1	few	-	15	TRBV9	CASKRGTRENTEAFF	TGTGCCAGCAAAAGGGGCACTCGAGAGAACACTGAAGCTTTCTTT
TRBJ1-1	-	TRBD1	14	TRBV10-3	CAISTGGLGVEAFF	TGTGCCATCAGCACAGGGGGCCTCGGGGTTGAAGCTTTCTTT
TRBJ1-1	-	-	17	TRBV7-2	CASSLVSRVRWNTEAFF	TGTGCCAGCAGCTTAGTATCCCGGGTCCGATGGAACACTGAAGCTTTCTTT
TRBJ2-2	-	-	13	TRBV28	CANHDTNTGELFF	TGTGCCAACCATGATACGAACACCGGGGAGCTGTTTTTT
TRBJ1-2	-	-	12	TRBV29-1	CSVEGGFYGYTF	TGCAGCGTTGAAGGGGGCTTCTATGGCTACACCTTC
TRBJ1-2	-	TRBD1	14	TRBV2	CASMGDRFAIGYTF	TGTGCCAGCATGGGGGACAGGTTCGCTATTGGCTACACCTTC
TRBJ2-3	-	TRBD1	16	TRBV9	CASSPRQGAYTDTQYF	TGTGCCAGCAGCCCACGACAGGGGGCCTACACAGATACGCAGTATTTT
TRBJ2-7	-	TRBD2	16	TRBV11-2	CASSLHFSGSKYEQYF	TGTGCCAGCAGCTTACACTTTAGCGGGAGCAAATACGAGCAGTACTTC
TRBJ1-5	-	-	20	TRBV21-1	CASSKADREGNMASNQPQHF	TGTGCCAGCAGCAAGGCCGACAGGGAGGGAAATATGGCTAGCAATCAGCCCCAGCATTTT
TRBJ1-1	-	-	14	TRBV18	CASSPQGGPTEAFF	TGTGCCAGCTCACCACAAGGGGGGCCCACTGAAGCTTTCTTT
TRBJ2-2	-	-	13	TRBV30	CAWGGQQVGELFF	TGTGCCTGGGGGGGCCAACAGGTCGGGGAGCTGTTTTTT
TRBJ2-7	-	-	13	TRBV6-1	CASSEGLAYEQYF	TGTGCCAGCAGTGAGGGACTGGCCTACGAGCAGTACTTC
TRBJ2-3	-	TRBD2	18	TRBV29-1	CSVGTSGRFRASTDTQYF	TGCAGCGTCGGGACTAGCGGGAGGTTTCGGGCCAGCACAGATACGCAGTATTTT
TRBJ2-7	once	-	13	TRBV5-1	CASSPGRAGEQYF	TGCGCCAGCAGCCCCGGCAGGGCGGGCGAGCAGTACTTC
TRBJ2-1	-	TRBD2	15	TRBV6-2/TRBV6-3	CASSPLAGPYNEQFF	TGTGCCAGCAGCCCCCTAGCGGGTCCTTACAATGAGCAGTTCTTC
TRBJ2-1	-	TRBD2	16	TRBV9	CASSVSGGSSYNEQFF	TGTGCCAGCAGCGTAAGCGGGGGGAGCTCCTACAATGAGCAGTTCTTC
TRBJ2-7	-	-	13	TRBV29-1	CSVFKGEAYEQYF	TGCAGCGTTTTTAAGGGGGAGGCCTACGAGCAGTACTTC
TRBJ1-4	once	-	15	TRBV6-5	CASSDGLGISEKLFF	TGTGCCAGCAGCGATGGGTTGGGTATTTCGGAAAAACTGTTTTTT
TRBJ1-5	-	TRBD1	20	TRBV4-1	CASSQEPPGQGLMRNQPQHF	TGCGCCAGCAGCCAAGAACCCCCGGGACAGGGGTTGATGCGGAATCAGCCCCAGCATTTT
TRBJ1-2	few	TRBD1	16	TRBV4-1	CASSQEVPGQYNGYTF	TGCGCCAGCAGCCAAGAAGTCCCGGGACAGTACAATGGCTACACCTTC
TRBJ2-3	-	-	15	TRBV5-1	CASSLAAGFTDTQYF	TGCGCCAGCAGCTTGGCCGCGGGTTTCACAGATACGCAGTATTTT
TRBJ2-3	few	-	15	TRBV9	CASSVGAVGTDTQYF	TGTGCCAGCAGCGTAGGGGCAGTTGGTACAGATACGCAGTATTTT
TRBJ1-3	few	-	11	TRBV14	CASSQVNTIYF	TGTGCCAGCAGCCAAGTAAACACCATATATTTT
TRBJ2-7	-	TRBD1	15	TRBV5-4	CASSRETGGSYEQYF	TGTGCCAGCAGCAGGGAGACAGGGGGCTCCTACGAGCAGTACTTC
TRBJ2-4	-	TRBD1	14	TRBV6-5	CASSQTGAKNIQYF	TGTGCCAGCAGCCAGACAGGGGCCAAAAACATTCAGTACTTC
TRBJ2-4	-	-	15	TRBV11-2	CASSLGTGAKNIQYF	TGTGCCAGCAGCTTAGGGACGGGGGCAAAAAACATTCAGTACTTC
TRBJ2-3	few	-	16	TRBV7-9	CASRAGRGGVTDTQYF	TGTGCCAGCAGGGCCGGGAGAGGGGGGGTCACAGATACGCAGTATTTT
TRBJ1-1	-	-	12	TRBV4-1	CASSRGPSEAFF	TGCGCCAGCAGCCGGGGACCCTCGGAAGCTTTCTTT
TRBJ2-2	-	TRBD1	12	TRBV9	CASSVEGAGLFF	TGTGCCAGCAGCGTAGAGGGGGCTGGGCTGTTTTTT
TRBJ2-3	-	-	15	TRBV3-1/TRBV3-2	CASSQATSRTDTQYF	TGTGCCAGCAGCCAAGCAACTAGTAGGACAGATACGCAGTATTTT